This T cell receptor (beta chain) was obtained from a study of cytomegalovirus exposure and HLA in healthy donors. This clone was recorded once. The CDR3 length is 14 residues. Looked up from germline, CDR1 is MNHNS and CDR2 is SASEGT. V was pared by 8 bases and J by 4 bases, with 16 bases between. Primers: 60 Vbeta forward and 13 Jbeta reverse. Using immunoSEQ multiplex PCR, the repertoire was profiled, and TCRdb retains in-frame clones only, with some absent. The sample holds 150,000 to 200,000 clones, around 80% seen once. The material sequenced was PBMCs. V usage is TRBV6-1 and J usage is TRBJ2-3, with D maybe TRBD2 (6 bases). The source of this sequence is a human donor in good health. The DNA for the CDR3 is TGTGCCAGCGCTCCGGGGACTCGCCCAGATACGCAGTATTTT. Protein: CASAPGTRPDTQYF.